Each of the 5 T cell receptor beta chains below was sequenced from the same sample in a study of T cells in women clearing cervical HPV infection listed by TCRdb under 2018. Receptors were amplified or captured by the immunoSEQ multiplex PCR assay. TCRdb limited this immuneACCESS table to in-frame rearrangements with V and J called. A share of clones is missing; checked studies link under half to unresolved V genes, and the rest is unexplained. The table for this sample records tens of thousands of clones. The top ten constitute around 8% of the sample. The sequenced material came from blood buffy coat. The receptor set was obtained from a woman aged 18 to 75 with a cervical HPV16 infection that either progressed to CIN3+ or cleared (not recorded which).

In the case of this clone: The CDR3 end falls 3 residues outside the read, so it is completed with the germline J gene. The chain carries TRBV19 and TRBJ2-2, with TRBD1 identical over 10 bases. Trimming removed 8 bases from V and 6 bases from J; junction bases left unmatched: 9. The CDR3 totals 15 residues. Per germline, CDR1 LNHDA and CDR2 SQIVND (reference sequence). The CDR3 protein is CASGKGQGKSGELFF. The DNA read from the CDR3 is TGTGCCAGTGGAAAGGGACAGGGGAAATCCGGGGAG.

The CDR3 DNA, read in part, is TGTGCCAGCAGCTTGCAGGGAGGGTCCTACGAG. Its translation: CASSLQGGSYE. The full CDR3 reads CASSLQGGSYEQYF. This rearrangement joins TRBV5-4 to TRBJ2-7, with 7 bases lining up with TRBD2. The missing CDR3 end, 3 residues past where the read stops, is filled in from the germline J gene. Germline-derived CDR1 and CDR2 are SGHNT and YYREEE (reference sequence). After removal of 1 base from V and 1 base from J, the junction contained 2 bases not matched to a gene. The CDR3 spans 14 residues.

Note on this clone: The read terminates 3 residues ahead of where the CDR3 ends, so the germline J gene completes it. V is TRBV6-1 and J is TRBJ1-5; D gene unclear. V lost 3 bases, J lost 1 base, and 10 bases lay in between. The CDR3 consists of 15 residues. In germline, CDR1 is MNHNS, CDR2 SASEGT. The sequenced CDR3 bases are TGTGCCAGCAGTGATTGGCTACAGAGCAATCAGCCC. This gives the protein CASSDWLQSNQP. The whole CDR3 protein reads CASSDWLQSNQPQHF.

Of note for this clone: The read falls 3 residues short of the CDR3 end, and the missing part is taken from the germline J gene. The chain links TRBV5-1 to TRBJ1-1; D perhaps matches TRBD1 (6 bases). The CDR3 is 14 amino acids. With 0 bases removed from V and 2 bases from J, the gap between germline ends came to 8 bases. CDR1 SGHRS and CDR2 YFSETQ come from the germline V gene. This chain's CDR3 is CASSLGTVNTEAFF. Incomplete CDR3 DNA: TGCGCCAGCAGCTTGGGGACAGTTAACACTGAA.

The covered CDR3 bases are TGTGCCAGCAGCCCCGGACAGGGACCC. Its protein is CASSPGQGP. The complete CDR3 sequence is CASSPGQGPLHF. This chain uses TRBV11-2 with TRBJ1-6, with 8 bases aligning to TRBD1. The read terminates 3 residues before the CDR3 end, so the remaining end is supplied by the germline J gene. V trimming: 5 bases; J trimming: 12 bases; junction bases outside the gene matches: 3. The CDR3 is 12 amino acids. Per germline, CDR1 SGHAT and CDR2 FQNNGV.